This is a list of T cell receptor beta chains from one sample in a study of regulatory T cells in long-lasting Graves disease. TCRdb used MiXCR to reprocess the multiplex PCR reads, holding one entry per CDR3 protein. The sample includes 400,000 to 450,000 distinct CDR3 sequences, 15% of them seen just once. These records were also assigned to another study, of T cells in Graves' hyperthyroidism and ophthalmopathy.

The material was peripheral blood mononuclear cells (PBMCs), obtained at new diagnosis, from a patient treated with antithyroid drugs. All receptors come from a woman aged 25 to 45 with Graves disease. CDR3s include the opening cysteine and the closing phenylalanine or tryptophan. Fields, in order: D gene, J gene, clone size, V gene, CDR3 protein, CDR3 DNA. A D gene is named only where the DNA matches it firmly. Some rows mark clone size as missing; the rest say once, few, many or name a class of expanded clone.

NA	TRBJ1-3	NA	TRBV9	CASSVGRGRSGNTIYF	TGTGCCAGCAGCGTAGGAAGGGGACGCTCTGGAAACACCATATATTTT
NA	TRBJ2-7	few	TRBV24-1	CATSEGISYEQYF	TGTGCCACCAGTGAAGGAATTAGCTACGAGCAGTACTTC
TRBD2	TRBJ2-1	many	TRBV12-3/TRBV12-4	CASSTTSAYNEQFF	TGTGCCAGCAGTACTACTAGCGCCTACAATGAGCAGTTCTTC
TRBD1	TRBJ1-2	many	TRBV13	CASSTGQGYGYTF	TGTGCCAGCAGCACTGGACAGGGGTATGGCTACACCTTC
TRBD2	TRBJ2-1	many	TRBV4-1	CASSHSAGSSYNEQFF	TGCGCCAGCAGCCATTCAGCGGGAAGCTCCTACAATGAGCAGTTCTTC
TRBD1	TRBJ1-6	NA	TRBV3-1	CASSQEQTGGFYNSPLHF	TGTGCCAGCAGCCAAGAACAAACAGGGGGCTTTTATAATTCACCCCTCCACTTT
NA	TRBJ1-1	many	TRBV7-9	CASSLGQYHTEAFF	TGTGCCAGCAGCTTAGGACAGTATCACACTGAAGCTTTCTTT
TRBD1	TRBJ1-5	NA	TRBV3-1	CACSQDIRQGWVQPQHF	TGTGCCTGCAGCCAGGACATAAGACAGGGTTGGGTTCAGCCCCAGCATTTT
NA	TRBJ2-3	few	TRBV19	CASSTPGTPSTDTQYF	TGTGCCAGTAGTACACCCGGGACACCTAGCACAGATACGCAGTATTTT
TRBD1	TRBJ2-6	NA	TRBV19	CASSIGQGSSGANVLTF	TGTGCCAGTAGTATAGGACAGGGTAGCTCTGGGGCCAACGTCCTGACTTTC
TRBD1	TRBJ1-2	many	TRBV5-1	CASSSGQGAIGYTF	TGCGCCAGCAGCTCGGGACAGGGGGCGATTGGCTACACCTTC
NA	TRBJ2-5	many	TRBV24-1	CATSEPRQYGQETQYF	TGTGCCACCAGTGAACCGCGACAGTATGGACAAGAGACCCAGTACTTC
NA	TRBJ2-4	few	TRBV6-5	CASSSGPKNIQYF	TGTGCCAGCAGTTCAGGGCCCAAAAACATTCAGTACTTC
NA	TRBJ1-2	few	TRBV29-1	CSGYDYGYTF	TGCAGCGGGTACGACTATGGCTACACCTTC
NA	TRBJ2-3	many	TRBV5-5	CASSWGGAESTDTQYF	TGTGCCAGCAGCTGGGGGGGGGCGGAAAGCACAGATACGCAGTATTTT
TRBD2	TRBJ2-1	NA	TRBV20-1	CSAKTSGHSYNEQFF	TGCAGTGCTAAAACTAGCGGGCACTCCTACAATGAGCAGTTCTTC
TRBD2	TRBJ2-7	NA	TRBV20-1	CSAPGGSGTSGTYEQYF	TGCAGTGCCCCAGGGGGCAGTGGGACTAGCGGGACCTACGAGCAGTACTTC
NA	TRBJ2-1	many	TRBV11-3	CASSPGAGGSYNEQFF	TGTGCCAGCAGCCCTGGGGCAGGAGGGTCCTACAATGAGCAGTTCTTC
TRBD1	TRBJ2-7	many	TRBV7-9	CASSTRLKPGQRSYEQYF	TGTGCCAGCAGCACTCGCCTCAAACCGGGACAGCGTTCCTACGAGCAGTACTTC
NA	TRBJ2-2	few	TRBV6-2/TRBV6-3	CASSPRGGDTGELFF	TGTGCCAGCAGCCCCAGGGGTGGGGACACCGGGGAGCTGTTTTTT
NA	TRBJ1-4	few	TRBV9	CASSVRGVTNEKLFF	TGTGCCAGCAGCGTTCGGGGAGTAACTAATGAAAAACTGTTTTTT
NA	TRBJ1-5	many	TRBV28	CASNQGWLDQPQHF	TGTGCCAGCAATCAGGGCTGGTTGGATCAGCCCCAGCATTTT
NA	TRBJ1-5	NA	TRBV19	CASNSRANQPQHF	TGTGCCAGTAATTCTAGGGCTAATCAGCCCCAGCATTTT
TRBD2	TRBJ2-2	many	TRBV2	CASSRTSGNTGELFF	TGTGCCAGCAGTCGGACTAGCGGGAACACCGGGGAGCTGTTTTTT
NA	TRBJ1-6	many	TRBV12-3/TRBV12-4	CASSLGGNNSPLHF	TGTGCCAGCAGTTTAGGGGGTAATAATTCACCCCTCCACTTT
TRBD1	TRBJ1-2	many	TRBV6-5	CASSYYGTGNYGYTF	TGTGCCAGCAGTTACTATGGGACAGGGAACTATGGCTACACCTTC
TRBD1	TRBJ1-1	many	TRBV6-1	CASRTGFNTEAFF	TGTGCCAGCAGGACAGGGTTCAACACTGAAGCTTTCTTT
NA	TRBJ2-2	NA	TRBV18	CASSPTETGELFF	TGTGCCAGCTCTCCGACAGAGACCGGGGAGCTGTTTTTT
TRBD1	TRBJ2-2	many	TRBV5-1	CASSSTGDTGELFF	TGCGCCAGCAGCTCGACAGGGGACACCGGGGAGCTGTTTTTT
NA	TRBJ2-1	NA	TRBV2	CASEPRQSYNEQFF	TGTGCCAGCGAACCCCGACAATCCTACAATGAGCAGTTCTTC